What follows are 11 T cell receptor beta chains derived from one specimen sequenced in a study of blood T cell repertoires in COVID-19. Assay: immunoSEQ multiplex PCR; the TCRdb copy retains only in-frame clones and omits some. The sample lists 250,000 to 300,000 clones; around 89% were seen once. Sample: PBMCs or T cells enriched from blood (not recorded which). The receptors originated from a woman aged 60-70 years in a cohort exposed to, infected with or recovered from COVID-19 (not recorded which).

The CDR3 coding sequence is TGTGCCAGCAGTTTGAGAAATTCACCCCTCCACTTT. It is translated as CASSLRNSPLHF. This chain connects TRBV27 to TRBJ1-6; no clear D gene. Trimming took 3 bases from V and 7 from J, leaving 4 bases between them. The CDR3 runs 12 residues. Germline CDR1 and CDR2: MNHEY and SMNVEV (reference sequence).

The chain has TRBV19 and TRBJ2-3, with TRBD2 identical over 13 bases. The germline gives CDR1 LNHDA, CDR2 SQIVND (reference sequence). The CDR3 has 19 amino acids. V dropped 5 bases and J dropped 0; count of bases not matched to a gene: 11. CDR3 loop: CASSQGGLAGIRSTDTQYF. The CDR3 DNA sequence: TGTGCCAGTAGTCAGGGGGGACTAGCGGGAATCCGGAGCACAGATACGCAGTATTTT.

The genes are TRBV6-5 and TRBJ1-1, with 11 bases lining up with TRBD1. Germline V gives CDR1 MNHEY, CDR2 SVGAGI. The CDR3 runs 14 residues. V trimming: 6 bases; J trimming: 4 bases; junction bases outside the gene matches: 4. CDR3 DNA sequence: TGTGCCAGCAGCCGGACAGGGGGCGGCACTGAAGCTTTCTTT. Translated: CASSRTGGGTEAFF.

The chain couples TRBV30 to TRBJ1-1; D call uncertain. The germline CDR1 and CDR2 sequences are GTSNPN and SVGIG (reference sequence). Trimming took off 4 bases at V and 6 bases at J, with 24 bases between the two ends. The CDR3 runs 16 residues. The CDR3 sequence: CAWTPLSGRQLAEAFF. In DNA, the CDR3 is TGTGCCTGGACCCCACTGAGTGGGAGGCAGCTTGCTGAAGCTTTCTTT.

The J gene is TRBJ1-2, the V gene TRBV11-3; possibly TRBD1 for D (5 bases). V was cut by 1 base and J by 4 bases, with 13 bases left in between. The CDR3 runs 15 residues. Germline values: CDR1 SGHNT, CDR2 YENEEA. CDR3 sequence: CASSLGGRIFYGYTF. CDR3 in DNA: TGTGCCAGCAGCTTAGGGGGCAGGATTTTCTATGGCTACACCTTC.

The chain couples TRBV5-1 to TRBJ1-4; 8 bases match TRBD1. V gave up 4 bases and J gave up 5 bases; unmatched junction bases: 4. The germline V gene encodes CDR1 SGHRS and CDR2 YFSETQ. CDR3 length equals 14 residues. The CDR3 spells CASSARQGNEKLFF. The CDR3 nucleotides read TGCGCCAGCAGCGCTCGACAGGGGAATGAAAAACTGTTTTTT.

V is TRBV7-2 and J is TRBJ2-7; D remains unclear. Per the germline V gene, CDR1 is SGHTA and CDR2 is FQGNSA. The CDR3 runs 14 residues. V shed 0 bases and J shed 4 bases, with 10 bases lying between them. This chain's CDR3 is CASSLAPGFYEQYF. DNA of the CDR3: TGTGCCAGCAGCTTAGCCCCAGGCTTTTACGAGCAGTACTTC.

The CDR3 sequence: CASSLINLAGGVNGELFF. CDR3 DNA sequence: TGTGCCAGCAGTTTAATCAATCTAGCGGGAGGGGTAAACGGGGAGCTGTTTTTT. The gene calls are TRBV27 and TRBJ2-2; 12 positions agree with TRBD2. Germline V gene data show CDR1 as MNHEY and CDR2 as SMNVEV (reference sequence). Unmatched junction bases numbered 11, after V lost 2 bases and J lost 7 bases. The CDR3 sequence is 18 residues long.

The gene calls are TRBV7-9 and TRBJ2-1; D not resolved. CDR1 is SEHNR and CDR2 is FQNEAQ in the germline V gene (reference sequence). Between the trimmed V and J ends, which lost 5 bases and 7 bases, there was a span of 6 bases. The length of the CDR3 is 11 residues. The CDR3 here is CASSPRNEQFF. The CDR3 DNA reads TGTGCCAGCAGCCCCCGGAATGAGCAGTTCTTC.

The chain is built from TRBV21-1 and TRBJ2-5; TRBD2 was called by the table and not checked on the DNA. TRBV21-1 is given as a pseudogene. The CDR3 is 20 residues long. The CDR3 DNA sequence: TGTGCCAGCAGCACCTCCCCCGGCGGGACTAGCGGGAGGAGTAGGGAGACCCAGTACTTC. This codes for CASSTSPGGTSGRSRETQYF.

The chain combines TRBV27 with TRBJ1-2; 9 nucleotides agree with TRBD1. The J segment lost 4 bases and the V segment lost 6 bases, leaving 3 bases of the junction unmatched. Germline V gene sequence: CDR1 MNHEY, CDR2 SMNVEV (reference sequence). The length of the CDR3 is 13 residues. The CDR3 protein is CASRRGQGYGYTF. The DNA for the CDR3 is TGTGCCAGCAGACGGGGACAGGGCTATGGCTACACCTTC.